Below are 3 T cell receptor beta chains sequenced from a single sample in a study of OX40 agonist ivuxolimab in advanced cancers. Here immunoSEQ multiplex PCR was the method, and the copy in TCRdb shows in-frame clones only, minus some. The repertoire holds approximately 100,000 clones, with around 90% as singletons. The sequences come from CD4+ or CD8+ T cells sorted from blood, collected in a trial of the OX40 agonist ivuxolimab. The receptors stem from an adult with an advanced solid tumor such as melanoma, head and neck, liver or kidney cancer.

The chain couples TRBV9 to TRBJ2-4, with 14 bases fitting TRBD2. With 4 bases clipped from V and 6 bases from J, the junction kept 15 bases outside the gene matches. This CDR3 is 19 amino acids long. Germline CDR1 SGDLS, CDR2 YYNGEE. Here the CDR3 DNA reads TGTGCCAGCAGCCCCACCGGGACTAGCGGGAGTGGAATTGGAAACATTCAGTACTTC. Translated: CASSPTGTSGSGIGNIQYF.

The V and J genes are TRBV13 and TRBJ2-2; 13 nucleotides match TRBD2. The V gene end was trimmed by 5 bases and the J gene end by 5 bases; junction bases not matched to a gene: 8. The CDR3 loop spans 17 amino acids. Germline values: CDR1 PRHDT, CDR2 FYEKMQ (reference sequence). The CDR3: CASSARTSGRETGELFF. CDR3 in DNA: TGTGCCAGCAGCGCCCGGACTAGCGGGAGAGAAACCGGGGAGCTGTTTTTT.

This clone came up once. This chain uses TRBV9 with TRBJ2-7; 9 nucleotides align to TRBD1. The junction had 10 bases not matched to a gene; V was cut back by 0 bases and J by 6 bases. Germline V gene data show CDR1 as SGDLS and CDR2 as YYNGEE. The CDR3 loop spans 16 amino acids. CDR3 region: CASSVAGQGRFGEQYF. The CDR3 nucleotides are TGTGCCAGCAGCGTAGCGGGACAGGGAAGGTTCGGCGAGCAGTACTTC.